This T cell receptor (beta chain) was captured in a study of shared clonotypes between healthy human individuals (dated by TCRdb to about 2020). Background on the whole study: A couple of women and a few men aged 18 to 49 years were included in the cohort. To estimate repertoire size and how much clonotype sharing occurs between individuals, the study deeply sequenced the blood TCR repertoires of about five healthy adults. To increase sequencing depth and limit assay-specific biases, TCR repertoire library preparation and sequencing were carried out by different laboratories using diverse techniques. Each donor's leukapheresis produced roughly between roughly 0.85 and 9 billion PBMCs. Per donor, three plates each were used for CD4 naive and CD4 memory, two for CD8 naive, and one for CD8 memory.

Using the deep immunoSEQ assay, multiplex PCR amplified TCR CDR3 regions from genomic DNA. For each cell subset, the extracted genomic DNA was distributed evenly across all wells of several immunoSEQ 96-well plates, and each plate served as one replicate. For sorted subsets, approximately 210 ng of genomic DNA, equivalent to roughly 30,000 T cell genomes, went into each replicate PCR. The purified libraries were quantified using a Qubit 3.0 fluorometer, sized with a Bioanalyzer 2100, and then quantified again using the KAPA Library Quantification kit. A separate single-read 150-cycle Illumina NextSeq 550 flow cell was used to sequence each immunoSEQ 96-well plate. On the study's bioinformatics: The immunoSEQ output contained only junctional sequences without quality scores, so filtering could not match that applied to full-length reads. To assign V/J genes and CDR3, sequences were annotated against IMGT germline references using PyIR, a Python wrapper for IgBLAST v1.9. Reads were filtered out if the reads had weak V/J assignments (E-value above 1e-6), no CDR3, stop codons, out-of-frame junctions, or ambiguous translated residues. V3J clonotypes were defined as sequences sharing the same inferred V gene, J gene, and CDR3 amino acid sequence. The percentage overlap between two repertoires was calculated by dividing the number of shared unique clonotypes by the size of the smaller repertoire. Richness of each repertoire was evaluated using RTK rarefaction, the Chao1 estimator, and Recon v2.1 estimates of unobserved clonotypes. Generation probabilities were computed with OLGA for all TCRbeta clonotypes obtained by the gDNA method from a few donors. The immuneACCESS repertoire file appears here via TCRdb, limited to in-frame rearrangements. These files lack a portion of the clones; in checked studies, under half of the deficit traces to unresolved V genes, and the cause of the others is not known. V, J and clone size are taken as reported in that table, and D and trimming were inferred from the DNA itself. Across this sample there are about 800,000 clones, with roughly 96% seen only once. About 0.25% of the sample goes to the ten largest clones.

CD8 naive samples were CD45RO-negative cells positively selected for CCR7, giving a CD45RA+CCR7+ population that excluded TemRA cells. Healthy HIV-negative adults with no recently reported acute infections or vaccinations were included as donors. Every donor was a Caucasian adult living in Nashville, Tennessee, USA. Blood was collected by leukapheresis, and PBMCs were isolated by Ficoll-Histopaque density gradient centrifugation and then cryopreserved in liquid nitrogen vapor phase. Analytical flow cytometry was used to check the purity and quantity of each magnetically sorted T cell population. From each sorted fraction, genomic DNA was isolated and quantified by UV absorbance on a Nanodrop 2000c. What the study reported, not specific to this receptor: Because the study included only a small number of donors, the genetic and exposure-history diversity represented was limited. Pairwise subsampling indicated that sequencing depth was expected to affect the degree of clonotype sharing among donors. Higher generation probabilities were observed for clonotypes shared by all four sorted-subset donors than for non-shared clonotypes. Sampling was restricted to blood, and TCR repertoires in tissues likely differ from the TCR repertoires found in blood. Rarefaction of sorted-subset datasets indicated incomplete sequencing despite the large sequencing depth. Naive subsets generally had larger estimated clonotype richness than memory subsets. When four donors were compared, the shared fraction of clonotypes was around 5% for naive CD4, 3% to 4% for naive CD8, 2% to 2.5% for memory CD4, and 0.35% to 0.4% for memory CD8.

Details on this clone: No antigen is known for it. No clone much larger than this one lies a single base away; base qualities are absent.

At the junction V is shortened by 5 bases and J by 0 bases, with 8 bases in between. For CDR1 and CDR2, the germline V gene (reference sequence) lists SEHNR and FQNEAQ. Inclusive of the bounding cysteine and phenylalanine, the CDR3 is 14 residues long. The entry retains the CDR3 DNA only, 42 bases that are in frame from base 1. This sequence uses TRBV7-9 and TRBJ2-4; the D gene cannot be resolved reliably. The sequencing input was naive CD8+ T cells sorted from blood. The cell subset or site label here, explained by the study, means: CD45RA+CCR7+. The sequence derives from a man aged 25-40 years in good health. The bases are TGTGCCAGCAGCCCTATTCTAGCCAAAAACATTCAGTACTTC. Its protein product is CASSPILAKNIQYF. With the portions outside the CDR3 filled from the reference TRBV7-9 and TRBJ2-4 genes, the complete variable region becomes DTGVSQNPRHKITKRGQNVTFRCDPISEHNRLYWYRQTLGQGPEFLTYFQNEAQLEKSRLLSDRFSAERPKGSFSTLEIQRTEQGDSAMYLCASSPILAKNIQYFGAGTRLSVL.